This T cell receptor (beta chain) was retrieved from a study of OX40 agonist ivuxolimab in advanced cancers. Study-wide background: Among those enrolled, mean age was approximately 62 years (range about 23 to 80) and 75% to 85% were male. Broader study findings: Relative to CD4+, CD8+ T cells held more expanded clones on average. Clonal expansion in partial responders at 0.1-3.0 mg/kg ranked among the lowest.

Notes on this clone: Its target is unknown.

This CDR3 has 14 residues. V dropped 0 bases and J dropped 4; count of bases not matched to a gene: 2. CDR1 and CDR2 from the germline V gene are MNHGY and SAAAGT. Assay: immunoSEQ multiplex PCR; the TCRdb copy retains only in-frame clones and omits some. The data contain some 810 clones, roughly 80% of them singletons. Sample acquisition took place in a trial of the OX40 agonist ivuxolimab. The sequence was collected from an adult with an advanced solid tumor such as melanoma, head and neck, liver or kidney cancer. V and J are TRBV6-8 and TRBJ2-7; 8 bases fit TRBD1. The CDR3 bases are TGTGCCAGCAGTTACTCAGGACAGGGTTACGAGCAGTACTTC. Encoded protein: CASSYSGQGYEQYF.